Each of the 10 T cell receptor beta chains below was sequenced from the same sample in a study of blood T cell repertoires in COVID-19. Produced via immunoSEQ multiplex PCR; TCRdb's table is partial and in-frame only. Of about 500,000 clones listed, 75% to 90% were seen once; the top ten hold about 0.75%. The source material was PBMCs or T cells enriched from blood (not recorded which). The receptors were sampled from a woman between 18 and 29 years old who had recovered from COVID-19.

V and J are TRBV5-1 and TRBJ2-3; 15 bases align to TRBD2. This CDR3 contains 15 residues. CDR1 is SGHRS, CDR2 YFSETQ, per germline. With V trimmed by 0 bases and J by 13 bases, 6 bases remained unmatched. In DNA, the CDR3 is TGCGCCAGCAGCTTGGCCGGACTAGCGGGGGGGCCTGAGTATTTT. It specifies CASSLAGLAGGPEYF.

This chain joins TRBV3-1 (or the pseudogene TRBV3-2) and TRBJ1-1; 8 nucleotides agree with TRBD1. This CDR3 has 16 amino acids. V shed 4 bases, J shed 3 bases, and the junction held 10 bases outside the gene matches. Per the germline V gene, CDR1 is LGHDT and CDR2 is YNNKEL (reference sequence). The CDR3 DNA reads TGTGCCAGCAGCCCTGGACAGGGTAGTACGGACACTGAAGCTTTCTTT. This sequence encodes CASSPGQGSTDTEAFF.

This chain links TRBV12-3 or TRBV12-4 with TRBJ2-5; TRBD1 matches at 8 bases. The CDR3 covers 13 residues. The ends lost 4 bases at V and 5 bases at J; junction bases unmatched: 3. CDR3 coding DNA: TGTGCCAGCAGTTCGGGACAGGAGGAGACCCAGTACTTC. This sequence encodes CASSSGQEETQYF.

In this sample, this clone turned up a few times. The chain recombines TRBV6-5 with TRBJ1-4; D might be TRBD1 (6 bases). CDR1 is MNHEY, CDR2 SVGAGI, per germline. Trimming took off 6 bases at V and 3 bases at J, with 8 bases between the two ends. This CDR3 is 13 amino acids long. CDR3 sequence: CASSQGPNEKLFF. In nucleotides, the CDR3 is TGTGCCAGCAGCCAGGGGCCTAATGAAAAACTGTTTTTT.

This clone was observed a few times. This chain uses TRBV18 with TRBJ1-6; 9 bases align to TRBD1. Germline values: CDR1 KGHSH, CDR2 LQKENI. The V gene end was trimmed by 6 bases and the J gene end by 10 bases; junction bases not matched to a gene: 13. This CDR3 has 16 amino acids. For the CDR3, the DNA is TGTGCCAGCTCCAAGGACAGGGGAGAGATAAGGTCACCCCTCCACTTT. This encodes CASSKDRGEIRSPLHF.

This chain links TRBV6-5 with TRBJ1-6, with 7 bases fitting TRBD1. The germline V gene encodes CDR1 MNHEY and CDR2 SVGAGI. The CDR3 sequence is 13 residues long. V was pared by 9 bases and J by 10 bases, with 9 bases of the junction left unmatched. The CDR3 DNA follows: TGTGCCAGTAGATCGACAGGGTCCTCACCCCTCCACTTT. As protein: CASRSTGSSPLHF.

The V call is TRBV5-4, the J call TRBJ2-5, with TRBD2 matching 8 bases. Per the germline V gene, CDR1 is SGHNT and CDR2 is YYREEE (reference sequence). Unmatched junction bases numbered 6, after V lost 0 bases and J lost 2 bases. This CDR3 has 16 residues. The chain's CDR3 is CASSLGSGGEQETQYF. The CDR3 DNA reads TGTGCCAGCAGCTTGGGATCGGGGGGGGAGCAAGAGACCCAGTACTTC.

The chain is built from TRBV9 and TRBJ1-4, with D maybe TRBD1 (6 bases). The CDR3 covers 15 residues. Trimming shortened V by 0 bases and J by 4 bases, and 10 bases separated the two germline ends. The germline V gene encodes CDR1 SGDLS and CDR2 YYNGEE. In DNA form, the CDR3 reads TGTGCCAGCAGCGTAGGAACAGGGTTTAATGAAAAACTGTTTTTT. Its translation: CASSVGTGFNEKLFF.

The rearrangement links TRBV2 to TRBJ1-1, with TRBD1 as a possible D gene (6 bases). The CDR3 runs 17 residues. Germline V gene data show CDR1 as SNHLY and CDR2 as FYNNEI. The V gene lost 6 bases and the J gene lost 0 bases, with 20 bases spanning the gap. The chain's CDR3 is CASSHDRYGAVNTEAFF. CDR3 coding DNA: TGTGCCAGCAGCCATGACAGGTATGGGGCTGTGAACACTGAAGCTTTCTTT.

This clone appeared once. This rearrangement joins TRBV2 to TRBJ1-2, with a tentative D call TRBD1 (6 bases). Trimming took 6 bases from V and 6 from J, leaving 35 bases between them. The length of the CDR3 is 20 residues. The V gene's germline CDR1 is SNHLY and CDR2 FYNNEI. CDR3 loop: CASSYRPKTLSPGGIDGYTF. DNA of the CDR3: TGTGCCAGCAGCTACCGACCAAAAACGCTCTCACCGGGGGGCATTGATGGCTACACCTTC.